A single sample is the source of the 9 T cell receptor beta chains below, sequenced in a study of shared clonotypes between healthy human individuals. The protocol was immunoSEQ multiplex PCR, while the TCRdb copy is restricted to in-frame clones and leaves out a portion. This repertoire shows roughly 2.4 million clones, approximately 96% found once; its top ten account for roughly 0.13%. The sample comprised naive CD4+ T cells sorted from blood. As to subset: CD45RA+ positively selected. The source is a man aged 18 to 29 in good health.

J is TRBJ2-7 and V is TRBV7-9; D call uncertain. The germline CDR1 and CDR2 sequences are SEHNR and FQNEAQ (reference sequence). The CDR3 consists of 12 residues. The V end lost 5 bases, the J end lost 4 bases, and 9 bases lay between the germline ends. The CDR3 DNA sequence: TGTGCCAGCAGCGAACGAATGTACGAGCAGTACTTC. Amino acid sequence: CASSERMYEQYF.

Note on this clone: At the DNA level, this CDR3 is encoded by other sequences in the same sample as well. This rearrangement joins TRBV5-1 to TRBJ1-6, with TRBD1 as a possible D gene (6 bases). Trimming cost V 0 bases and J 7 bases, with 8 bases left between them. There are 14 residues in the CDR3. Germline V gene lookup returns CDR1 SGHRS and CDR2 YFSETQ. As DNA, the CDR3 is TGCGCCAGCAGCTTGGGAGGGGGAAATTCACCCCTCCACTTT. It is translated as CASSLGGGNSPLHF. Full variable domain (outside the CDR3, taken from reference TRBV5-1 and TRBJ1-6): KAGVTQTPRYLIKTRGQQVTLSCSPISGHRSVSWYQQTPGQGLQFLFEYFSETQRNKGNFPGRFSGRQFSNSRSEMNVSTLELGDSALYLCASSLGGGNSPLHFGNGTRLTVT.

V and J are TRBV2 and TRBJ2-7; D is perhaps TRBD1 (6 bases). The CDR3 is 14 amino acids. V was trimmed by 7 bases and J by 1 base, leaving 14 bases between them. Germline CDR1 reads SNHLY; CDR2 reads FYNNEI. The CDR3 DNA reads as TGTGCCAGCAACTCACAGGGTGGGTCCTACGAGCAGTACTTC. Translated: CASNSQGGSYEQYF.

This clone was counted a single time. Other DNA sequences within the sample encode an identical CDR3. The J gene is TRBJ1-2, the V gene TRBV29-1; maybe TRBD1 (5 bases). Germline V gives CDR1 SQVTM, CDR2 ANQGSEA. The V and J ends lost 4 bases and 0 bases respectively, with 6 bases between them. This CDR3 region has 12 residues. Here the CDR3 DNA reads TGCAGCGTTGGGGGACCTAACTATGGCTACACCTTC. Protein: CSVGGPNYGYTF.

The chain links TRBV10-1 to TRBJ2-1; D remains ambiguous. The CDR3 is 13 amino acids. V gave up 0 bases and J gave up 8 bases, with 8 bases separating them. Germline V gene data show CDR1 as WNHNN and CDR2 as SYGVQD (reference sequence). The CDR3, as DNA: TGCGCCAGCAGTGAGTCGGGGTGGGATGAGCAGTTCTTC. It is translated as CASSESGWDEQFF.

J is TRBJ1-1 and V is TRBV18; TRBD1 might be the D (5 bases). This CDR3 is built from 17 residues. CDR1 is KGHSH, CDR2 LQKENI, per germline. V lost 0 bases to trimming and J lost 6 bases, with 20 bases between them. CDR3 sequence (DNA): TGTGCCAGCTCACCACCGGGAAAAGAGGGGCTCGCAGCTGAAGCTTTCTTT. Its protein is CASSPPGKEGLAAEAFF.

DNA for the CDR3: TGTGCCAGCAGTGATTTCCCGGACAGGGACGAGCAGTACTTC. Translating it yields CASSDFPDRDEQYF. The chain couples TRBV25-1 to TRBJ2-7; TRBD1 matches 8 bases. V dropped 3 bases and J dropped 5; count of bases not matched to a gene: 6. Germline assignment: CDR1 MGHDK and CDR2 SYGVNS. The CDR3 covers 14 residues.

The genes are TRBV7-8 and TRBJ2-5; the D gene is possibly TRBD2 (7 bases). CDR1 is SGHVS, CDR2 FQNEAQ, per germline. V was pared by 4 bases and J by 4 bases, with 19 bases between. This CDR3 comprises 16 residues. The CDR3 protein is CASSSQAGQVRETQYF. CDR3 bases: TGTGCCAGCAGCTCTCAAGCGGGACAAGTCAGAGAGACCCAGTACTTC.

V usage is TRBV25-1 and J usage is TRBJ2-4, with 8 nucleotides matching TRBD2. Germline-derived CDR1 and CDR2 are MGHDK and SYGVNS. V lost 10 bases and J lost 0; bases outside the gene matches: 8. The CDR3 is 15 residues long. In nucleotides, the CDR3 is TGTGCCACCTCACCGGGGGGGTTAGCCAAAAACATTCAGTACTTC. Its translation is CATSPGGLAKNIQYF.